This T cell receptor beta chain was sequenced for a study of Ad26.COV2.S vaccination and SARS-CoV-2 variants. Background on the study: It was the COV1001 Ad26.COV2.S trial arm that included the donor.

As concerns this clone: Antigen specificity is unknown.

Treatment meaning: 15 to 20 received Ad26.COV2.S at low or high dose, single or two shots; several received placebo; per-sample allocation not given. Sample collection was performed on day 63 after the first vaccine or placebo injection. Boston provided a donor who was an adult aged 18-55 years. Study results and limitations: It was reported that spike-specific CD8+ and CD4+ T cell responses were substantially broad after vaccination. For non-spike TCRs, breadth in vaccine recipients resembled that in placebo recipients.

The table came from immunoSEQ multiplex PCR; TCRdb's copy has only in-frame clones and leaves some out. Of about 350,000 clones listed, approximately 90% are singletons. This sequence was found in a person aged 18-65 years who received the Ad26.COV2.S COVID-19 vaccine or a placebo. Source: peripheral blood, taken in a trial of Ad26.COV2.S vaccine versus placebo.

The chain's CDR3 is CASSLWDRGKETQYF. The DNA of the CDR3 is TGTGCCAGCAGCTTATGGGACAGGGGGAAAGAGACCCAGTACTTC. The chain links TRBV7-9 to TRBJ2-5, with 11 bases that match TRBD1. Germline CDR1 reads SEHNR; CDR2 reads FQNEAQ (reference sequence). This CDR3 is 15 amino acids long. The V segment lost 2 bases and the J segment 3 bases; nucleotides outside the gene matches: 2.